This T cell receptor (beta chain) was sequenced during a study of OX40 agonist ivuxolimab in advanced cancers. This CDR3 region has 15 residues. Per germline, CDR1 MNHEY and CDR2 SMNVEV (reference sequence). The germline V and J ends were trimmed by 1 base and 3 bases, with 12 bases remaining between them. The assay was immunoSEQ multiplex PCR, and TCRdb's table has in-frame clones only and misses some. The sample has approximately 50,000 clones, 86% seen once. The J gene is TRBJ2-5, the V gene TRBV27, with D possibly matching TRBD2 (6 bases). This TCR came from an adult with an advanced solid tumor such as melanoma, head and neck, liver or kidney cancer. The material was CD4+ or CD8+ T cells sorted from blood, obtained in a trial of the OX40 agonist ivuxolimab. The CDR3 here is CASSLLGAGEETQYF. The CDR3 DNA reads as TGTGCCAGCAGTTTATTGGGAGCGGGCGAAGAGACCCAGTACTTC.